Below, 19 T cell receptor beta chains from the same sample are listed, as sequenced in a study of T cell responses to AZD1222 COVID-19 vaccine (dated by TCRdb to the early 2020s). The time point label corresponds to: baseline before first vaccination. The protocol used for the library was the immunoSEQ multiplex PCR assay. Entries here come from immuneACCESS through TCRdb and include only in-frame sequences with V and J called. Some clones fail to appear in such tables; in the studies checked, an unresolved V gene covers under half of the shortfall, and the cause of the remainder is unknown. The sample profile shows around 180,000 clones; 75% to 90% of them were found once. The ten largest clones represent approximately 6.9% of the sample. The sample here was peripheral blood, taken on day 0 of AZD1222 vaccination. The receptor source for this set is an adult in good health.

The V call is TRBV5-6, the J call TRBJ2-3; a possible D gene is TRBD2 (5 bases). From germline, CDR1 is SGHDT and CDR2 YYEEEE. The CDR3 runs to 15 residues. Deletions cut 1 base from V and 3 bases from J, with 12 bases between. The DNA of the CDR3 is TGTGCCAGCAGCTTGCATCTAGCCCAAACAGATACGCAGTATTTT. Encoded protein: CASSLHLAQTDTQYF.

This clone was recorded only once. The V gene is TRBV29-1, the J gene TRBJ1-5, with 8 bases aligning to TRBD1. Unmatched junction bases numbered 6, after V lost 7 bases and J lost 4 bases. Germline V gene sequence: CDR1 SQVTM, CDR2 ANQGSEA. The CDR3 is 13 residues long. For the CDR3, the DNA is TGCAGCGCCCAGGACAGGGCAAATCAGCCCCAGCATTTT. Its protein product is CSAQDRANQPQHF.

In DNA form, the CDR3 reads TGTGCCAGCAGCATCAGGAGCTTCACAGATACGCAGTATTTT. Its translation: CASSIRSFTDTQYF. The V call is TRBV9, the J call TRBJ2-3; no definite D call. CDR1 is SGDLS and CDR2 is YYNGEE in the germline V gene. The ends were cut back, 4 bases at V and 2 bases at J, with 11 bases in the middle. CDR3 length: 14 residues.

This rearrangement joins TRBV5-6 to TRBJ2-7, with no clear D. Germline V gene lookup returns CDR1 SGHDT and CDR2 YYEEEE. Trimming took 4 bases from V and 0 from J, leaving 11 bases between them. The CDR3 length is 14 residues. The CDR3 region has the DNA TGTGCCAGCAGCCCATTCGCCGGCTCCTACGAGCAGTACTTC. It is translated as CASSPFAGSYEQYF. The entire variable domain, with the rest obtained from reference TRBV5-6 and TRBJ2-7, is as follows: DAGVTQSPTHLIKTRGQQVTLRCSPKSGHDTVSWYQQALGQGPQFIFQYYEEEERQRGNFPDRFSGHQFPNYSSELNVNALLLGDSALYLCASSPFAGSYEQYFGPGTRLTVT.

The chain recombines TRBV9 with TRBJ1-5; 8 bases agree with TRBD1. This CDR3 has 14 amino acids. Germline V gene data show CDR1 as SGDLS and CDR2 as YYNGEE. With 0 bases clipped from V and 4 bases from J, the junction kept 0 bases outside the gene matches. The CDR3 nucleotides read TGTGCCAGCAGCGTAGGACAGGGGAATCAGCCCCAGCATTTT. The encoded protein is CASSVGQGNQPQHF. Full variable domain (outside the CDR3, taken from reference TRBV9 and TRBJ1-5): DSGVTQTPKHLITATGQRVTLRCSPRSGDLSVYWYQQSLDQGLQFLIQYYNGEERAKGNILERFSAQQFPDLHSELNLSSLELGDSALYFCASSVGQGNQPQHFGDGTRLSIL.

The chain is built from TRBV20-1 and TRBJ1-2; TRBD1 might be the D (6 bases). Germline V gene data show CDR1 as DFQATT and CDR2 as SNEGSKA (reference sequence). V lost 3 bases and J 8 bases, leaving 10 bases between the germline ends. CDR3 size: 11 residues. As DNA, the CDR3 is TGCAGTGCTAGCAGGGGAATGGGCTACACCTTC. Translation: CSASRGMGYTF.

This chain links TRBV5-4 with TRBJ2-1; 8 bases align to TRBD2. Germline-derived CDR1 and CDR2 are SGHNT and YYREEE (reference sequence). The V and J ends lost 2 bases and 8 bases, in that order; junction bases with no gene match: 9. CDR3 length equals 15 residues. For the CDR3, the DNA is TGTGCCAGCAGCTTTCCGGGACTAGATAACCATGAGCAGTTCTTC. Protein sequence: CASSFPGLDNHEQFF. Drawing the rest from reference TRBV5-4 and TRBJ2-1, the complete variable domain is ETGVTQSPTHLIKTRGQQVTLRCSSQSGHNTVSWYQQALGQGPQFIFQYYREEENGRGNFPPRFSGLQFPNYSSELNVNALELDDSALYLCASSFPGLDNHEQFFGPGTRLTVL.

The rearrangement uses TRBV4-3 and TRBJ2-7; D remains ambiguous. The CDR3 extends over 15 amino acids. The V gene lost 2 bases and the J gene lost 0 bases, with 11 bases spanning the gap. Germline loops: CDR1 LGHNA, CDR2 YSLEER. The CDR3 nucleotides read TGCGCCAGCAGCCAACTCTACTCCAACTCCTACGAGCAGTACTTC. Its protein is CASSQLYSNSYEQYF.

The genes are TRBV6-4 and TRBJ1-4; 8 bases map to TRBD1. Germline lookup yields CDR1 MRHNA and CDR2 SNTAGT. After removal of 2 bases from V and 8 bases from J, the junction contained 10 bases not matched to a gene. CDR3 length: 16 residues. This CDR3 is CASSDATTGVREKLFF. Written as DNA, the CDR3 is TGTGCCAGCAGTGACGCCACGACAGGGGTGAGAGAAAAACTGTTTTTT.

The CDR3 DNA reads TGTGCCAGCAGCCAGCAGACTAGGTCTGGGGCCAACGTCCTGACTTTC. Residues: CASSQQTRSGANVLTF. The chain combines TRBV3-1 (or the pseudogene TRBV3-2) with TRBJ2-6; maybe TRBD2 (6 bases). V lost 3 bases to trimming and J lost 1 base, with 10 bases between them. This CDR3 is built from 16 residues. Germline V gives CDR1 LGHDT, CDR2 YNNKEL (reference sequence).

The chain recombines TRBV7-6 with TRBJ1-1, with D unresolved. Germline CDR1 and CDR2: SGHVS and FNYEAQ. This CDR3 region has 13 residues. The V end lost 1 base, the J end lost 1 base, and 4 bases lay between the germline ends. CDR3 in DNA: TGTGCCAGCAGCTTAGAACAGAACACTGAAGCTTTCTTT. This translates into CASSLEQNTEAFF.

The chain joins TRBV10-3 to TRBJ1-1; maybe TRBD1 (5 bases). V was clipped by 0 bases and J by 2 bases, with 16 bases between them. The V gene's germline CDR1 is ENHRY and CDR2 SYGVKD. The CDR3 is made up of 17 amino acids. CDR3 sequence: CAISESQVSGHNTEAFF. The CDR3 region has the DNA TGTGCCATCAGTGAGTCTCAGGTATCAGGGCATAACACTGAAGCTTTCTTT.

The chain joins TRBV7-9 to TRBJ2-7; 7 bases match TRBD1. The length of the CDR3 is 14 residues. Germline values: CDR1 SEHNR, CDR2 FQNEAQ (reference sequence). With 5 bases clipped from V and 2 bases from J, the junction kept 6 bases outside the gene matches. DNA of the CDR3: TGTGCCAGCAGCCTTACAGGGGAGCCCTACGAGCAGTACTTC. It encodes CASSLTGEPYEQYF.

The chain has TRBV7-2 and TRBJ2-4, with 11 nucleotides matching TRBD1. This CDR3 contains 17 residues. CDR1 is SGHTA, CDR2 FQGNSA, per germline. V shed 2 bases and J 0 bases; nucleotides not matched to a gene: 3. CDR3 sequence reads: CASSLRTGGLAKNIQYF. CDR3 nucleotides: TGTGCCAGCAGCTTAAGGACAGGGGGCCTAGCCAAAAACATTCAGTACTTC.

The J gene is TRBJ1-3, the V gene TRBV9; TRBD1 matches 11 bases. CDR1 and CDR2 (germline): SGDLS, YYNGEE. V lost 3 bases and J lost 2; bases outside the gene matches: 1. The CDR3 consists of 15 residues. The CDR3: CASSGTGGTGNTIYF. CDR3 sequence (DNA): TGTGCCAGCAGCGGGACAGGGGGCACTGGAAACACCATATATTTT.

The chain recombines TRBV19 with TRBJ2-7; D is ambiguous. The CDR3 loop spans 12 amino acids. Trimming stripped 5 bases from V and 1 base from J, with 6 bases between. CDR1 is LNHDA and CDR2 is SQIVND in the germline V gene (reference sequence). The CDR3: CASSPPSYEQYF. CDR3 sequence (DNA): TGTGCCAGTAGTCCTCCGTCCTACGAGCAGTACTTC.

CDR3 in amino acids: CASSLGSGAGNEQFF. The DNA for the CDR3 is TGTGCCAGCAGCTTAGGTAGCGGGGCGGGCAATGAGCAGTTCTTC. The rearrangement joins TRBV5-6 to TRBJ2-1; 8 positions match TRBD2. The CDR3 covers 15 residues. V shed 2 bases, J shed 6 bases, and the junction held 7 bases outside the gene matches. CDR1 SGHDT and CDR2 YYEEEE come from the germline V gene.

This chain uses TRBV3-1 (or the pseudogene TRBV3-2) with TRBJ1-2; D gene unclear. V was cut by 0 bases and J by 5 bases, with 10 bases left in between. The CDR3 sequence is 14 residues long. CDR1 and CDR2 from the germline V gene are LGHDT and YNNKEL (reference sequence). The CDR3, as DNA: TGTGCCAGCAGCCAAGACGCTCAGATTTATGGCTACACCTTC. Its protein is CASSQDAQIYGYTF.

The chain combines TRBV5-8 with TRBJ2-7; TRBD2 aligns across 10 bases. The germline gives CDR1 SGHTS, CDR2 YDEGEE. The V and J ends lost 0 bases and 3 bases, in that order; junction bases with no gene match: 3. The length of the CDR3 is 15 residues. The CDR3 sequence is CASSLVLAGIYEQYV. CDR3 sequence (DNA): TGTGCCAGCAGCTTGGTACTAGCGGGGATCTACGAGCAGTACGTC.